This TCR beta chain comes out of a study of blood T cell repertoires in COVID-19. Study details: Samples of COVID-19 (acute and convalescent) were obtained from the United States, Italy and Spain.

Trimming left V 2 bases short and J 10 bases short, with 10 bases between. This CDR3 contains 13 residues. From germline, CDR1 is SGHNT and CDR2 YYREEE (reference sequence). Authors' methods: Cell counts per sample came from amplifying reference gene primers. This table comes from immunoSEQ multiplex PCR, and its TCRdb copy is limited to in-frame clones, with some not included. The DNA gave D and trimming, while V, J and clone size come from that table. Of 300,000 or so clones detected, more than 70% appear once; the ten largest clones hold under 8%. The sequenced sample consisted of peripheral blood. The receptor's source is a young man who had recovered from COVID-19. The chain has TRBV5-4 and TRBJ1-6; no reliable D call. CDR3 coding DNA: TGTGCCAGCAGCTTAGACACATCCTCACCCCTCCACTTT. The encoded protein is CASSLDTSSPLHF.